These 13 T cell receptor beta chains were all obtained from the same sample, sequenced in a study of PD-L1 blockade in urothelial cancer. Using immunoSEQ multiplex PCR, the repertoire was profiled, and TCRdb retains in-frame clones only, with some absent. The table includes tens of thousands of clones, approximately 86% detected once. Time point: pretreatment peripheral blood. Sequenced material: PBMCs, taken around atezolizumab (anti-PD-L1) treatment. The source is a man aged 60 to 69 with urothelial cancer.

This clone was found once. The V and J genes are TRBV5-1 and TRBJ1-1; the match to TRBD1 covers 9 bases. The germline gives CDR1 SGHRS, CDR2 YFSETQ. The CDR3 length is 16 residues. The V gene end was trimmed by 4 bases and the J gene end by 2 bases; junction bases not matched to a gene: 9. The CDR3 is CASSHGTGYGNTEAFF. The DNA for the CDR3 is TGCGCCAGCAGCCACGGGACAGGGTATGGAAACACTGAAGCTTTCTTT.

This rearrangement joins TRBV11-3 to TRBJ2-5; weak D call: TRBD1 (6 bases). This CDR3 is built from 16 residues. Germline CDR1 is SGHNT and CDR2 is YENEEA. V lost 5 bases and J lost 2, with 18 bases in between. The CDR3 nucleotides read TGTGCCAGCAGCACGTTTTTACAGGGTCCGCAAGAGACCCAGTACTTC. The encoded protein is CASSTFLQGPQETQYF.

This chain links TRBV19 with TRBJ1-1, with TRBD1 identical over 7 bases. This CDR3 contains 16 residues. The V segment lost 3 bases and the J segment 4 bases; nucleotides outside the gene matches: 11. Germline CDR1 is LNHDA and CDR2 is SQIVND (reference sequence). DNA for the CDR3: TGTGCCAGTAGTATTCCCTCGGGACAGAGGCCCACTGAAGCTTTCTTT. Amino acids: CASSIPSGQRPTEAFF.

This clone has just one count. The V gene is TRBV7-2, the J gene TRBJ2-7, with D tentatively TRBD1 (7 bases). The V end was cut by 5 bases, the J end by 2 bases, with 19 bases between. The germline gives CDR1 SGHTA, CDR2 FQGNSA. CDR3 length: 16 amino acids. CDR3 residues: CASSRTSTGVPYEQYF. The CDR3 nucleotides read TGTGCCAGCAGCCGTACTAGCACAGGGGTTCCCTACGAGCAGTACTTC.

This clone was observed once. The CDR3 coding sequence is TGTGCCAGCAGTTACACGTTAGCGGGGAGCACAGATACGCAGTATTTT. This encodes CASSYTLAGSTDTQYF. The genes are TRBV6-6 and TRBJ2-3; 8 bases align to TRBD2. Unmatched junction bases numbered 4, after V lost 2 bases and J lost 0 bases. The CDR3 contains 16 residues. From germline, CDR1 is MNHNY and CDR2 SVGAGI (reference sequence).

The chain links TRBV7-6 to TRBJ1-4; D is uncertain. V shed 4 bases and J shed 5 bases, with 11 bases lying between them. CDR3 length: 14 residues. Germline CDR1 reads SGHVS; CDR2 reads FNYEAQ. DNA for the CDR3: TGTGCCAGCAGCTCCCCCCCTAGGAATGAAAAACTGTTTTTT. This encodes CASSSPPRNEKLFF.

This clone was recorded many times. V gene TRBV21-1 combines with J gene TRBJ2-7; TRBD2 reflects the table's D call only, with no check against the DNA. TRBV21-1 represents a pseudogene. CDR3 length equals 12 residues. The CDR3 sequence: CASKSSPYEQYF. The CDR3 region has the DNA TGTGCCAGCAAATCTAGCCCCTACGAGCAGTACTTC.

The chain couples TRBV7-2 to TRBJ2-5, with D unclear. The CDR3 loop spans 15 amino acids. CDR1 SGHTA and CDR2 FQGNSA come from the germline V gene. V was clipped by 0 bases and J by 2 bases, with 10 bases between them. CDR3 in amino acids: CASSLAASRQETQYF. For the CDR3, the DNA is TGTGCCAGCAGCTTAGCAGCTTCGCGGCAAGAGACCCAGTACTTC.

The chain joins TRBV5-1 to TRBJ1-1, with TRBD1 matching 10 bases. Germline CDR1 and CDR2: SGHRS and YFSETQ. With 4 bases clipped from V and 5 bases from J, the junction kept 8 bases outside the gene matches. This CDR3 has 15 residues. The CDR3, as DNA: TGCGCCAGCAGCATCCCGACAGGGGGCAAGACTGAAGCTTTCTTT. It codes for CASSIPTGGKTEAFF.

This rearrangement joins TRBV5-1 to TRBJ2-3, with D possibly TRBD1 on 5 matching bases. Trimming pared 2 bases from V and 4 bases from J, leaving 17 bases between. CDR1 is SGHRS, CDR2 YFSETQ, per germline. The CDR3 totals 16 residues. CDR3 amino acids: CASSFRTTLQADTQYF. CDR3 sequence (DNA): TGCGCCAGCAGCTTCAGGACAACTCTTCAGGCAGATACGCAGTATTTT.

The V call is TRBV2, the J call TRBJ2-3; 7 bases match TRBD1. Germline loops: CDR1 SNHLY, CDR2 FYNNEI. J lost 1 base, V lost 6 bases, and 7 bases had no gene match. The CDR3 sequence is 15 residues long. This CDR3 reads CASRRQGTGTDTQYF. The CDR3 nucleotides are TGTGCCAGCAGGAGGCAGGGGACAGGCACAGATACGCAGTATTTT.

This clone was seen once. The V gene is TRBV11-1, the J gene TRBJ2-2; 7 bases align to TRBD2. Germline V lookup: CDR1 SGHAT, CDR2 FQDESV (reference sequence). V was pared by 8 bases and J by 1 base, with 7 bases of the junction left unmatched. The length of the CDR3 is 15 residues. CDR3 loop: CASGKAGRNTGELFF. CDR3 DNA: TGTGCCAGCGGAAAAGCGGGGAGGAACACCGGGGAGCTGTTTTTT.

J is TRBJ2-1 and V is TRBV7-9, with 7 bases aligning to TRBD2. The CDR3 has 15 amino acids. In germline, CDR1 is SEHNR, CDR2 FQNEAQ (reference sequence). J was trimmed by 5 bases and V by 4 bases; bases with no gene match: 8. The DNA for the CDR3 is TGTGCCAGCAGCTGGCCGGGGGGTAGAAACAATGAGCAGTTCTTC. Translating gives CASSWPGGRNNEQFF.